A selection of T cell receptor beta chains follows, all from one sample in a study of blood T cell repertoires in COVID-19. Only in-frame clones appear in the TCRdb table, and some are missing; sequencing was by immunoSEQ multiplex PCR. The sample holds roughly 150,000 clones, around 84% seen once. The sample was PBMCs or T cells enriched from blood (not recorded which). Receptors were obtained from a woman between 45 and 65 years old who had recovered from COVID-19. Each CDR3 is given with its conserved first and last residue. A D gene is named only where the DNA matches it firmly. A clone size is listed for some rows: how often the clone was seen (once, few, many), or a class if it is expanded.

DNA: TGTGCCAGCAGTTTAATACAGGGGGCTGGCTCACCCCTCCACTTT
CDR3: CASSLIQGAGSPLHF
length: 15
size: -
D: TRBD1
V: TRBV28
J: TRBJ1-6

DNA: TGTGCCAGCAGTGACACGGGGGACCTAAATCAGCCCCAGCATTTT
CDR3: CASSDTGDLNQPQHF
length: 15
size: -
D: -
V: TRBV2
J: TRBJ1-5

DNA: TGTGCCAGCTCACCATCACAGGGTGGGAATGAAAAACTGTTTTTT
CDR3: CASSPSQGGNEKLFF
length: 15
size: -
D: -
V: TRBV18
J: TRBJ1-4

DNA: TGCAGCGTAGACAGGGCCGGCGGGGAGCTGTTTTTT
CDR3: CSVDRAGGELFF
length: 12
size: -
D: TRBD1
V: TRBV29-1
J: TRBJ2-2

DNA: TGTGCCAGCTCACAGCAGGGACAGAGGAACACTGAAGCTTTCTTT
CDR3: CASSQQGQRNTEAFF
length: 15
size: few
D: TRBD1
V: TRBV18
J: TRBJ1-1

DNA: TGTGCCAGCAGCTTACTTCAGGGTTCCTACAATGAGCAGTTCTTC
CDR3: CASSLLQGSYNEQFF
length: 15
size: -
D: -
V: TRBV7-2
J: TRBJ2-1

DNA: TGTGCCAGCAGTTTAAGGACAGGATATGGTGAGCAGTTCTTC
CDR3: CASSLRTGYGEQFF
length: 14
size: -
D: TRBD1
V: TRBV27
J: TRBJ2-1

DNA: TGTGCCAGCAGTTACGGAGGGCCCTCCTACAATGAGCAGTTCTTC
CDR3: CASSYGGPSYNEQFF
length: 15
size: once
D: -
V: TRBV6-5
J: TRBJ2-1

DNA: TGCGCCAGCAGCCAAGCTTGGGGGCCCTTTGAAGCTTTCTTT
CDR3: CASSQAWGPFEAFF
length: 14
size: -
D: -
V: TRBV4-3
J: TRBJ1-1

DNA: TGTGCCAGCAGTCGGGACAGGGGGCTCTCTCGCGGGGAGCTGTTTTTT
CDR3: CASSRDRGLSRGELFF
length: 16
size: -
D: TRBD1
V: TRBV2
J: TRBJ2-2

DNA: TGTGCCAGCAGCTTAGACAGCTTTGCAACTAATGAAAAACTGTTTTTT
CDR3: CASSLDSFATNEKLFF
length: 16
size: few
D: -
V: TRBV7-9
J: TRBJ1-4

DNA: TGTGCCAGCAGGCGGGACTACTTGGGCAATGAGCAGTTCTTC
CDR3: CASRRDYLGNEQFF
length: 14
size: -
D: TRBD2
V: TRBV27
J: TRBJ2-1

DNA: TGTGCCAGCAGCCCGAACCCCGGGACAGGGTGGGAGAATACGCAGTATTTT
CDR3: CASSPNPGTGWENTQYF
length: 17
size: -
D: TRBD1
V: TRBV5-5
J: TRBJ2-3

DNA: TGCGCCAGCACCCTTGCGGGAGGGGGATTCAATGAGCAGTTCTTC
CDR3: CASTLAGGGFNEQFF
length: 15
size: few
D: TRBD2
V: TRBV10-2
J: TRBJ2-1

DNA: TGTGCCAGTAGAATGAGCGGGAGCGTATACAATGAGCAGTTCTTC
CDR3: CASRMSGSVYNEQFF
length: 15
size: once
D: TRBD2
V: TRBV19
J: TRBJ2-1

DNA: TGTGCCAGTAGTATAGTATCTAGCAATCAGCCCCAGCATTTT
CDR3: CASSIVSSNQPQHF
length: 14
size: -
D: -
V: TRBV19
J: TRBJ1-5

DNA: TGTGCCAGCAGCTTAGGCCCCCCCCGGCGTGGAGGAGACATTCAGTACTTC
CDR3: CASSLGPPRRGGDIQYF
length: 17
size: -
D: -
V: TRBV7-2
J: TRBJ2-4

DNA: TGTGCCATCAGTGAGTCAGCCGAGCAGTACTTC
CDR3: CAISESAEQYF
length: 11
size: once
D: -
V: TRBV10-3
J: TRBJ2-7

DNA: TGTGCCAGTAGTTCACAGGGTTCCTACGAGCAGTACTTC
CDR3: CASSSQGSYEQYF
length: 13
size: -
D: -
V: TRBV19
J: TRBJ2-7

DNA: TGTGCCAGCAGCCCTCCTGGAGGGAGGAGAGAAAAACTGTTTTTT
CDR3: CASSPPGGRREKLFF
length: 15
size: -
D: -
V: TRBV28
J: TRBJ1-4

DNA: TGTGCCAGCAGCTCTGGAGGGACAGTAAGAGAAGAGCAGTACTTC
CDR3: CASSSGGTVREEQYF
length: 15
size: -
D: -
V: TRBV5-4
J: TRBJ2-7

DNA: TGCGCCAGCAGCCAAGATTACCTAGCGGAAAGCTCCTACGAGCAGTACTTC
CDR3: CASSQDYLAESSYEQYF
length: 17
size: -
D: TRBD2
V: TRBV4-1
J: TRBJ2-7

DNA: TGTGCCAGCAGACAGGGTTGGGGCACTGAAGCTTTCTTT
CDR3: CASRQGWGTEAFF
length: 13
size: once
D: -
V: TRBV2
J: TRBJ1-1

DNA: TGTGCCAGCAGTGGAGAAGAGACCCAGTACTTC
CDR3: CASSGEETQYF
length: 11
size: -
D: -
V: TRBV2
J: TRBJ2-5

DNA: TGCGCCAGCAGCTTGGGTAGCGTAGACAATGAGCAGTTCTTC
CDR3: CASSLGSVDNEQFF
length: 14
size: -
D: -
V: TRBV5-1
J: TRBJ2-1

DNA: TGCAGTGCTAGTTTCGGGACAGGGAACACTGAAGCTTTCTTT
CDR3: CSASFGTGNTEAFF
length: 14
size: -
D: TRBD1
V: TRBV20-1
J: TRBJ1-1

DNA: TGTGCCAGCAGCGTAGGAAGCTTGAACACTGAAGCTTTCTTT
CDR3: CASSVGSLNTEAFF
length: 14
size: few
D: -
V: TRBV9
J: TRBJ1-1

DNA: TGTGCCAGCAGTTCCAATGGGGCAGCCTCCGGAGGCTACACCTTC
CDR3: CASSSNGAASGGYTF
length: 15
size: once
D: -
V: TRBV6-5
J: TRBJ1-2

DNA: TGTGCCAGCAGCCCTCCGGGATCGAGCAATCAGCCCCAGCATTTT
CDR3: CASSPPGSSNQPQHF
length: 15
size: -
D: -
V: TRBV7-9
J: TRBJ1-5

DNA: TGTGCCAGCAGCCTGCTAATCTCGGGAGGGCCAGGCGGGGAGCTGTTTTTT
CDR3: CASSLLISGGPGGELFF
length: 17
size: few
D: TRBD2
V: TRBV7-3
J: TRBJ2-2

DNA: TGTGCCAGCAGCTTCTCTCCGGGGGGTAGAGAGACCCAGTACTTC
CDR3: CASSFSPGGRETQYF
length: 15
size: -
D: TRBD2
V: TRBV7-2
J: TRBJ2-5

DNA: TGTGCCAGCTCACCAGGGCAGGACGAGCAGTACTTC
CDR3: CASSPGQDEQYF
length: 12
size: -
D: -
V: TRBV18
J: TRBJ2-7

DNA: TGTGCCAGCAGTGCCGGGACTTCCCTCTCCTACGAGCAGTACTTC
CDR3: CASSAGTSLSYEQYF
length: 15
size: -
D: -
V: TRBV28
J: TRBJ2-7

DNA: TGTGCCAGCCAGATCCAAGAGACCCAGTACTTC
CDR3: CASQIQETQYF
length: 11
size: -
D: -
V: TRBV6-5
J: TRBJ2-5

DNA: TGTGCCATCAGTACCACAGGGGGCTCTGGAAACACCATATATTTT
CDR3: CAISTTGGSGNTIYF
length: 15
size: -
D: TRBD1
V: TRBV10-3
J: TRBJ1-3

DNA: TGTGCCAGCAGCTTAGACATCTCTGGAAACACCATATATTTT
CDR3: CASSLDISGNTIYF
length: 14
size: -
D: -
V: TRBV7-2
J: TRBJ1-3

DNA: TGTGCCAGCAGCCACCCCAGGGGCCAAGAGACCCAGTACTTC
CDR3: CASSHPRGQETQYF
length: 14
size: -
D: -
V: TRBV5-5
J: TRBJ2-5

DNA: TGTGCCAGCAGCTTAGTCGGGGGGGCAGATACGCAGTATTTT
CDR3: CASSLVGGADTQYF
length: 14
size: -
D: TRBD2
V: TRBV7-8
J: TRBJ2-3

DNA: TGTGCCAGCAGCTTAAGGCTAGCGGGTACCAACGAGCAGTACTTC
CDR3: CASSLRLAGTNEQYF
length: 15
size: few
D: TRBD2
V: TRBV7-2
J: TRBJ2-7

DNA: TGTGCCAGCCGCCCGCTAGGAAGTAACGAGCAGTACTTC
CDR3: CASRPLGSNEQYF
length: 13
size: few
D: -
V: TRBV7-9
J: TRBJ2-7

DNA: TGTGCCAGCAGCTTAGCGCCCGCTAGAAACAATGAGCAGTTCTTC
CDR3: CASSLAPARNNEQFF
length: 15
size: -
D: -
V: TRBV7-2
J: TRBJ2-1

DNA: TGTGCCAGCAGCCCAGGAACAGTACCGAACACTGAAGCTTTCTTT
CDR3: CASSPGTVPNTEAFF
length: 15
size: -
D: -
V: TRBV9
J: TRBJ1-1

DNA: TGTGCCACCCCAGATCCTAATGAAAAACTGTTTTTT
CDR3: CATPDPNEKLFF
length: 12
size: -
D: -
V: TRBV24-1
J: TRBJ1-4

DNA: TGTGCCACCAGTGACCATGGACTAGCGGGCCCATACAATGAGCAGTTCTTC
CDR3: CATSDHGLAGPYNEQFF
length: 17
size: once
D: TRBD2
V: TRBV24-1
J: TRBJ2-1

DNA: TGTGCCAGCAGTTCCATACTAGCGGGAGTCCCTGAGCAGTTCTTC
CDR3: CASSSILAGVPEQFF
length: 15
size: -
D: TRBD2
V: TRBV6-6
J: TRBJ2-1

DNA: TGTGCCAGCAGACAGGGGTATAAGCAGTACTTC
CDR3: CASRQGYKQYF
length: 11
size: -
D: TRBD1
V: TRBV6-5
J: TRBJ2-7

DNA: TGTGCCATCAGTGCCCGGGACTCATCTATTAACACCATATATTTT
CDR3: CAISARDSSINTIYF
length: 15
size: once
D: -
V: TRBV10-3
J: TRBJ1-3

DNA: TGCGCCAGCAGCCTTGTAGGGGTAACTAATGAAAAACTGTTTTTT
CDR3: CASSLVGVTNEKLFF
length: 15
size: -
D: -
V: TRBV4-1
J: TRBJ1-4

DNA: TGTGCCAGCAGTTTAGTAGGGGGTGACGGCTACACCTTC
CDR3: CASSLVGGDGYTF
length: 13
size: -
D: -
V: TRBV12-3/TRBV12-4
J: TRBJ1-2

DNA: TGTGCCAGCAGTCTCAATCAGGGCGGTGAAAAACTGTTTTTT
CDR3: CASSLNQGGEKLFF
length: 14
size: once
D: -
V: TRBV2
J: TRBJ1-4

DNA: TGTGCCACCAGTAGGGGACAGGGGGCGCGGGAGCTGTTTTTT
CDR3: CATSRGQGARELFF
length: 14
size: -
D: TRBD1
V: TRBV24-1
J: TRBJ2-2

DNA: TGCGCCAGCAGCCAAGATAGCCTGAGAGGGGGTAAAGCTTTCTTT
CDR3: CASSQDSLRGGKAFF
length: 15
size: -
D: -
V: TRBV4-1
J: TRBJ1-1

DNA: TGTGCCAGCAGTTTCTCTCTTCGTCAGCCCCAGCATTTT
CDR3: CASSFSLRQPQHF
length: 13
size: -
D: -
V: TRBV28
J: TRBJ1-5

DNA: TGTGCCAGCAGCTTAACGTGGCGGGAGAAGGGCGGGGAGCTGTTTTTT
CDR3: CASSLTWREKGGELFF
length: 16
size: -
D: TRBD2
V: TRBV7-3
J: TRBJ2-2

DNA: TGTGCCAGCAGCTCACCGGGACAGGGGAACACAGATACGCAGTATTTT
CDR3: CASSSPGQGNTDTQYF
length: 16
size: -
D: TRBD1
V: TRBV5-8
J: TRBJ2-3

DNA: TGTGCCAGCAGCTTACTCGGGACAGGGTATGGCTACACCTTC
CDR3: CASSLLGTGYGYTF
length: 14
size: -
D: TRBD1
V: TRBV7-2
J: TRBJ1-2

DNA: TGTGCCATCAGAGGAGCCAGTTCTGGGGCCAACGTCCTGACTTTC
CDR3: CAIRGASSGANVLTF
length: 15
size: -
D: -
V: TRBV10-3
J: TRBJ2-6

DNA: TGTGCCACCAGCCACGGGAGGGGGGGGGAGACCCAGTACTTC
CDR3: CATSHGRGGETQYF
length: 14
size: -
D: TRBD2
V: TRBV3-1/TRBV3-2
J: TRBJ2-5

DNA: TGTGCCAGTAGTATAGACAGGGGCTCCTACAATGAGCAGTTCTTC
CDR3: CASSIDRGSYNEQFF
length: 15
size: once
D: -
V: TRBV19
J: TRBJ2-1